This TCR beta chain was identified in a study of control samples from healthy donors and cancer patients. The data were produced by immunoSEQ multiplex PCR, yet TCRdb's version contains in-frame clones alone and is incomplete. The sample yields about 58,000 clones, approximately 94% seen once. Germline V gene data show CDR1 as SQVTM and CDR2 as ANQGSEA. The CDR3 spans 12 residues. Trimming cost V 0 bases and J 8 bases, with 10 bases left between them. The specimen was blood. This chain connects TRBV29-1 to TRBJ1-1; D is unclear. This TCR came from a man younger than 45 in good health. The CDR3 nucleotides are TGCAGCGTTGAAGATCAAGGTCCGGAAGCTTTCTTT. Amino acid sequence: CSVEDQGPEAFF.